This T cell receptor (beta chain) stems from a study of blood T cell repertoires in COVID-19. Across the study: There were acute and convalescent COVID-19 samples, and they came from the United States, Italy and Spain. PBMCs, B-cell-depleted T cells, or T cells were the source of the cDNA or gDNA that made up the material.

Looked up from germline, CDR1 is MNHEY and CDR2 is SVGAGI. The CDR3 consists of 15 residues. The V gene end was trimmed by 5 bases and the J gene end by 10 bases; junction bases not matched to a gene: 11. Under the authors' procedure: Reference gene primer amplification in the assay estimated nucleated cell counts. The assay was immunoSEQ multiplex PCR, and TCRdb's table has in-frame clones only and misses some. V and J calls and clone size follow that table, whereas D and trimming were derived from the DNA. The sample yields approximately 30,000 clones, 70% to 90% seen once. The sample consisted of peripheral blood. The chain couples TRBV6-5 to TRBJ1-4, with 9 bases lining up with TRBD1. This sequence originates from a human donor in a cohort sampled during active COVID-19. For the CDR3, the DNA is TGTGCCAGCAGTCCACCGGGACAGGGTGACGGAAAACTGTTTTTT. Residues: CASSPPGQGDGKLFF.